What follows are 28 T cell receptor beta chains derived from one specimen sequenced in a study of T cell responses to AZD1222 COVID-19 vaccine. TCRdb keeps only in-frame clones here, not all; method: immunoSEQ multiplex PCR. The profile shows 150,000 to 180,000 clones, about 88% of them singletons. Sequences were derived from peripheral blood, sampled after recovery from COVID-19. These receptors were obtained from an adult who had recovered from COVID-19.

The rearrangement uses TRBV9 and TRBJ1-2; TRBD1 matches at 8 bases. CDR1 SGDLS and CDR2 YYNGEE come from the germline V gene. V lost 0 bases, J lost 5 bases, and 6 bases stayed unmatched. The CDR3 loop spans 15 amino acids. This CDR3 is CASSVEDRGVYGYTF. DNA for the CDR3: TGTGCCAGCAGCGTAGAAGACAGGGGAGTTTATGGCTACACCTTC.

The gene calls are TRBV24-1 and TRBJ2-7, with TRBD2 matching 11 bases. The CDR3 loop spans 16 amino acids. The J segment lost 4 bases and the V segment lost 4 bases, leaving 8 bases of the junction unmatched. Germline V gives CDR1 KGHDR, CDR2 SFDVKD. The CDR3, as DNA: TGTGCCACCAGTGACCCCGGGACTAGCGGTCCTTACGAGCAGTACTTC. This sequence encodes CATSDPGTSGPYEQYF.

The chain uses TRBV9 and TRBJ1-6; D is unclear. The germline gives CDR1 SGDLS, CDR2 YYNGEE. The CDR3 loop spans 16 amino acids. The ends were cut back, 4 bases at V and 5 bases at J, with 16 bases in the middle. CDR3 amino acids: CASSPRARVNNSPLHF. In nucleotides, the CDR3 is TGTGCCAGCAGCCCTCGGGCCCGCGTCAATAATTCACCCCTCCACTTT.

The chain recombines TRBV15 with TRBJ1-4; D is undetermined. CDR1 and CDR2 from the germline V gene are LNHNV and YYDKDF (reference sequence). V lost 5 bases to trimming and J lost 3 bases, with 4 bases between them. This CDR3 is 12 amino acids long. DNA for the CDR3: TGTGCCACCAGCCGTTCTAATGAAAAACTGTTTTTT. This codes for CATSRSNEKLFF.

This chain uses TRBV6-5 with TRBJ2-3; 8 positions agree with TRBD1. Germline values: CDR1 MNHEY, CDR2 SVGAGI. The V and J ends lost 4 bases and 2 bases, in that order; junction bases with no gene match: 5. The CDR3 contains 15 residues. The DNA of the CDR3 is TGTGCCAGCAGTTCCCCAGGGGGCCCCACAGATACGCAGTATTTT. This gives the protein CASSSPGGPTDTQYF.

The V call is TRBV24-1, the J call TRBJ2-2; tentatively, D is TRBD2 (6 bases). The CDR3 has 18 amino acids. Trimming cost V 8 bases and J 1 base, with 22 bases left between them. Looked up from germline, CDR1 is KGHDR and CDR2 is SFDVKD. The CDR3 protein is CATTGTYELSLNTGELFF. The CDR3 DNA is TGTGCCACCACCGGGACTTACGAACTCTCCCTGAACACCGGGGAGCTGTTTTTT.

The chain carries TRBV10-3 and TRBJ1-5; 7 bases are a match to TRBD1. Germline-derived CDR1 and CDR2 are ENHRY and SYGVKD. The V gene end was trimmed by 0 bases and the J gene end by 5 bases; junction bases not matched to a gene: 7. The CDR3 has 16 residues. The CDR3 DNA is TGTGCCATCAGTGAGTCTCGACAGGGTACCGATCAGCCCCAGCATTTT. Amino acid sequence: CAISESRQGTDQPQHF.

The CDR3 DNA sequence: TGTGCCAGCTCACCCCTTCCGACACTCTACGAGCAGTACTTC. Amino acids: CASSPLPTLYEQYF. This chain links TRBV18 with TRBJ2-7; no firm D call. Trimming cost V 3 bases and J 3 bases, with 12 bases left between them. Germline-derived CDR1 and CDR2 are KGHSH and LQKENI. The CDR3 runs to 14 residues.

This clone occurred once. The chain has TRBV6-1 and TRBJ2-2; TRBD1 agrees at 10 bases. The CDR3 runs to 15 residues. CDR1 is MNHNS and CDR2 is SASEGT in the germline V gene. The junction had 4 bases not matched to a gene; V was cut back by 0 bases and J by 9 bases. CDR3 nucleotides: TGTGCCAGCAGTGAAGCGGGACAGGGGAGCAGGGAGCTGTTTTTT. The encoded protein is CASSEAGQGSRELFF.

This CDR3 is CASSPGLSSYNEQFF. CDR3 coding DNA: TGTGCCAGCAGCCCGGGACTAAGCTCCTACAATGAGCAGTTCTTC. This chain links TRBV9 with TRBJ2-1; 7 bases match TRBD2. The CDR3 extends over 15 amino acids. V shed 4 bases and J 0 bases; nucleotides not matched to a gene: 4. Germline V gene sequence: CDR1 SGDLS, CDR2 YYNGEE.

The V gene is TRBV7-2, the J gene TRBJ2-5, with D perhaps matching TRBD1 or TRBD2 (5 bases each). V was trimmed by 10 bases and J by 5 bases, leaving 23 bases between them. CDR1 SGHTA and CDR2 FQGNSA come from the germline V gene. CDR3 length: 15 residues. CDR3 DNA: TGTGCCACCACGAGTTCTGGGGGATCCTGGGAGACCCAGTACTTC. This gives the protein CATTSSGGSWETQYF.

The genes are TRBV11-2 and TRBJ1-5; D is unclear. The CDR3 runs 15 residues. V was cut by 1 base and J by 4 bases, with 11 bases left in between. CDR1 is SGHAT and CDR2 is FQNNGV in the germline V gene. The CDR3 is CASSLGKQPNQPQHF. CDR3 bases: TGTGCCAGCAGCTTAGGTAAACAGCCGAATCAGCCCCAGCATTTT.

V gene TRBV9 combines with J gene TRBJ2-7; 7 positions agree with TRBD1. The length of the CDR3 is 14 residues. Germline trimming cut 4 bases from V and 0 bases from J; bases unmatched to any gene: 4. Germline CDR1 reads SGDLS; CDR2 reads YYNGEE. CDR3 in amino acids: CASSPGTVSYEQYF. CDR3 bases: TGTGCCAGCAGCCCCGGGACAGTCTCCTACGAGCAGTACTTC.

The rearrangement uses TRBV11-3 and TRBJ1-1; TRBD1 is a possible D gene (5 bases). The CDR3 length is 13 residues. Germline assignment: CDR1 SGHNT and CDR2 YENEEA. V lost 0 bases to trimming and J lost 3 bases, with 5 bases between them. The CDR3 here is CASSLEGDTEAFF. DNA for the CDR3: TGTGCCAGCAGCTTAGAAGGGGACACTGAAGCTTTCTTT.

The chain uses TRBV29-1 and TRBJ1-2, with D possibly matching TRBD1 (5 bases). Trimming took 1 base from V and 6 from J, leaving 15 bases between them. The CDR3 is made up of 14 amino acids. CDR1 and CDR2 from the germline V gene are SQVTM and ANQGSEA. CDR3 sequence reads: CSVEGQGYFHGYTF. As DNA, the CDR3 is TGCAGCGTTGAAGGGCAGGGCTACTTCCATGGCTACACCTTC.

The chain is built from TRBV6-4 and TRBJ2-5, with a possible D match to TRBD1 (6 bases). The V end lost 0 bases, the J end lost 7 bases, and 9 bases lay between the germline ends. This CDR3 is built from 13 residues. The germline CDR1 and CDR2 sequences are MRHNA and SNTAGT. The CDR3 nucleotides are TGTGCCAGCAGTGACTCCCTCAGGGGGACCCAGTACTTC. Its translation is CASSDSLRGTQYF.

This sequence joins TRBV6-5 and TRBJ1-2; D possibly corresponds to TRBD1 (6 bases). The germline V and J ends were trimmed by 4 bases and 7 bases, with 16 bases remaining between them. Germline V gene data show CDR1 as MNHEY and CDR2 as SVGAGI. The CDR3 length is 14 residues. This CDR3 is CASSSNTGLGGYTF. CDR3 in DNA: TGTGCCAGCAGTTCCAACACAGGGCTGGGTGGCTACACCTTC.

The chain combines TRBV3-1 (or the pseudogene TRBV3-2) with TRBJ1-1, with a possible D match to TRBD1 (5 bases). The length of the CDR3 is 11 residues. From germline, CDR1 is LGHDT and CDR2 YNNKEL (reference sequence). Trimming removed 6 bases from V and 6 bases from J, with 8 bases in between. Here the CDR3 reads CASRLGPEAFF. The CDR3 DNA is TGTGCCAGCAGACTGGGACCTGAAGCTTTCTTT.

The chain uses TRBV9 and TRBJ2-2, with 8 bases fitting TRBD2. Germline lookup yields CDR1 SGDLS and CDR2 YYNGEE. The CDR3 has 18 amino acids. V was clipped by 1 base and J by 2 bases; unmatched bases: 10. The CDR3 here is CASSVIPTGGSNTGELFF. CDR3 DNA: TGTGCCAGCAGCGTAATTCCAACGGGAGGGAGTAACACCGGGGAGCTGTTTTTT.

This rearrangement joins TRBV5-4 to TRBJ2-5, with a weak D call TRBD1 (7 bases). V lost 3 bases and J 1 base, leaving 13 bases between the germline ends. Per germline, CDR1 SGHNT and CDR2 YYREEE (reference sequence). CDR3 length: 15 amino acids. Here the CDR3 DNA reads TGTGCCAGCAGCTCTTGGAGGGACAGCCAAGAGACCCAGTACTTC. This translates into CASSSWRDSQETQYF.

This chain links TRBV29-1 with TRBJ2-7; the D is unclear. Per the germline V gene, CDR1 is SQVTM and CDR2 is ANQGSEA. V was clipped by 7 bases and J by 0 bases, with 10 bases between them. The CDR3 length is 12 residues. The CDR3 nucleotides are TGCAGCGCCCTCTCGACCTCCTACGAGCAGTACTTC. Encoded protein: CSALSTSYEQYF.

The chain uses TRBV6-5 and TRBJ2-5, with 10 bases identical to TRBD1. V shed 6 bases, J shed 5 bases, and the junction held 9 bases outside the gene matches. There are 15 residues in the CDR3. The germline CDR1 and CDR2 sequences are MNHEY and SVGAGI. Here the CDR3 reads CASSVDRGVRETQYF. The CDR3 DNA follows: TGTGCCAGCAGCGTGGACAGGGGGGTTCGGGAGACCCAGTACTTC.

The V and J genes are TRBV5-1 and TRBJ1-3; no clear D. With 3 bases removed from V and 4 bases from J, the gap between germline ends came to 14 bases. The CDR3 consists of 15 residues. In germline, CDR1 is SGHRS, CDR2 YFSETQ. CDR3: CASSYGPAKGNTIYF. The CDR3 DNA is TGCGCCAGCAGCTACGGGCCCGCAAAAGGAAACACCATATATTTT.

The genes are TRBV10-3 and TRBJ2-2, with a tentative D call TRBD2 (5 bases). The CDR3 length is 14 residues. With 5 bases removed from V and 4 bases from J, the gap between germline ends came to 11 bases. Germline loops: CDR1 ENHRY, CDR2 SYGVKD. CDR3 sequence reads: CAISPRGSTGELFF. The DNA of the CDR3 is TGTGCCATCAGTCCTCGAGGGTCCACCGGGGAGCTGTTTTTT.

The V call is TRBV29-1, the J call TRBJ1-1; 7 nucleotides align to TRBD1. V dropped 7 bases and J dropped 3; count of bases not matched to a gene: 11. The CDR3 is 14 amino acids. Per the germline V gene, CDR1 is SQVTM and CDR2 is ANQGSEA. The CDR3: CSGKKRGPDTEAFF. The CDR3, as DNA: TGCAGCGGAAAAAAAAGGGGGCCGGACACTGAAGCTTTCTTT.

V gene TRBV10-3 combines with J gene TRBJ2-3, with D possibly TRBD1 on 6 matching bases. Trimming removed 4 bases from V and 1 base from J, with 6 bases in between. Germline CDR1 ENHRY, CDR2 SYGVKD. The CDR3 is 13 residues long. The CDR3 loop is CAISAGGTDTQYF. CDR3 bases: TGTGCCATCAGTGCAGGGGGCACAGATACGCAGTATTTT.

The chain combines TRBV4-2 with TRBJ2-2; D gene ambiguous. The V end was cut by 6 bases, the J end by 4 bases, with 18 bases between. The CDR3 sequence is 16 residues long. Germline V gene sequence: CDR1 LGHNA, CDR2 YNFKEQ. The CDR3 protein is CASRPSRVEGTGELFF. In DNA, the CDR3 is TGTGCCAGCAGACCCTCCCGGGTGGAAGGCACCGGGGAGCTGTTTTTT.

A remark on this clone: One end of the junction fails to match germline, which may point to a read error. V is TRBV7-2 and J is TRBJ1-5; 8 bases match TRBD1. The CDR3 runs to 16 residues. Germline V CDR1 and CDR2: SGHTA, FQGNSA. The CDR3 bases are TGTGCCAGCAGCCTAGCCGGGACAGGACCACGGCAGCCCCAGCATTTT. As protein: CASSLAGTGPRQPQHF.